This entry lists 5 T cell receptor beta chains sequenced from one sample in a study of T cells in Graves' hyperthyroidism and ophthalmopathy. Authors of the study amplified TCR beta CDR3 regions from RNA transcripts. HTBI primers were the set used in a first-round RT-PCR of the TCR CDR3. TCRdb re-called the multiplex PCR reads through MiXCR, storing one row per CDR3 protein. Among under 550,000 distinct CDR3 sequences listed, 12% to 15% were seen once. The sample comprised blood. These receptors were taken from a woman aged 18 to 35 with Graves' hyperthyroidism.

In its sample, this clonotype was seen many times. The chain links TRBV7-3 to TRBJ2-2, with D possibly called TRBD1 or TRBD2 (6 bases each). CDR1 is SGHTA, CDR2 FQGTGA, per germline. The CDR3 runs to 14 residues. Trimming removed 5 bases from V and 7 bases from J, with 14 bases in between. The DNA for the CDR3 is TGTGCCAGCAGCCCGACCGGGGGCGGCGGGGAGCTGTTTTTT. It specifies CASSPTGGGGELFF. Combining the CDR3 with reference TRBV7-3 and TRBJ2-2 gives the whole variable domain GAGVSQTPSNKVTEKGKYVELRCDPISGHTALYWYRQSLGQGPEFLIYFQGTGAADDSGLPNDRFFAVRPEGSVSTLKIQRTERGDSAVYLCASSPTGGGGELFFGEGSRLTVL.

Ten or more counts support this clonotype. V is TRBV2 and J is TRBJ2-4, with D hard to call. Between the trimmed V and J ends, which lost 7 bases and 3 bases, there was a span of 13 bases. This CDR3 has 14 residues. Germline V lookup: CDR1 SNHLY, CDR2 FYNNEI. Here the CDR3 reads CASNSPEHKNIQYF. CDR3 DNA sequence: TGTGCCAGCAATTCCCCGGAGCACAAAAACATTCAGTACTTC.

The sample holds many counts of this clonotype. The V call is TRBV19, the J call TRBJ2-1; 10 bases agree with TRBD2. CDR1 LNHDA and CDR2 SQIVND come from the germline V gene (reference sequence). Trimming took 7 bases from V and 6 from J; bases not matched to a gene: 9. This CDR3 region has 15 residues. The CDR3 is CASTTSGSNTNEQFF. Written as DNA, the CDR3 is TGTGCCAGTACGACTAGCGGGTCAAATACCAATGAGCAGTTCTTC.

The chain recombines TRBV20-1 with TRBJ2-7; D possibly uses TRBD1 or TRBD2 (5 bases each). V lost 6 bases and J 2 bases, leaving 8 bases between the germline ends. Germline CDR1 DFQATT, CDR2 SNEGSKA (reference sequence). The CDR3 runs to 11 residues. As DNA, the CDR3 is TGCAGTGCGGAGGACACCTACGAGCAGTACTTC. Residues: CSAEDTYEQYF.

This clonotype has ten or more counts. This chain uses TRBV6-2 or TRBV6-3 with TRBJ2-1; D is undetermined. CDR1 MNHEY and CDR2 SVGEGT come from the germline V gene. The length of the CDR3 is 15 residues. V dropped 2 bases and J dropped 4 bases, with 12 bases sitting between them. This chain's CDR3 is CASSYTPTEYNEQFF. The CDR3 nucleotides read TGTGCCAGCAGTTACACCCCGACGGAGTACAATGAGCAGTTCTTC.